The rows below give T cell receptor beta chains drawn from one sample of a study of early T cells in non-severe SARS-CoV-2 infection. TCRdb re-analysed the 5' RACE reads in MiXCR, keeping a single row per CDR3 protein. Of under 50,000 distinct CDR3 sequences in the sample, roughly 4.5% are singletons; the top ten hold 5.5% to 6.5%. Specimen: whole blood. These receptors were collected from an adult who was a healthcare worker with PCR-confirmed SARS-CoV-2 infection or an uninfected control (not recorded which). CDR3s include the opening cysteine and the closing phenylalanine or tryptophan. D genes are given only for firm matches. A row's size may be missing; if present it is once, few, many or a size class.

d_call | j_call | v_call | clone_size | cdr3_nt | cdr3_aa
. | TRBJ1-2 | TRBV3-1 | many | TGTGCCAGCAGCCGACTTGACTCCACCGGTGGCTATGGCTACACCTTC | CASSRLDSTGGYGYTF
TRBD1 | TRBJ1-1 | TRBV9 | many | TGTGCCAGCAGCGTAGAGGGGGCGGAGAACACTGAAGCTTTCTTT | CASSVEGAENTEAFF
. | TRBJ2-1 | TRBV4-3 | few | TGCGCCAGCAGCCAAGAGGCTAGTAGGGATAATGAGCAGTTCTTC | CASSQEASRDNEQFF
. | TRBJ1-1 | TRBV5-1 | many | TGCGCCAGCAGCCAGGGACCTTCGAACACTGAAGCTTTCTTT | CASSQGPSNTEAFF
. | TRBJ2-2 | TRBV4-1 | few | TGCGCCAGCAGCCAAGATCCGGTCGTCGGGACATCGAACACCGGGGAGCTGTTTTTT | CASSQDPVVGTSNTGELFF
. | TRBJ2-1 | TRBV10-3 | many | TGTGCCATCCGAAATAGGGCGGAGGAAGGGCAGTTCTTC | CAIRNRAEEGQFF
. | TRBJ2-1 | TRBV6-5 | few | TGTGCCAGCAGCGAACGGAATGAGCAGTTCTTC | CASSERNEQFF
. | TRBJ1-5 | TRBV24-1 | many | TGTGCCACCAGTGGTAATACAGGGAATCAGCCCCAGCATTTT | CATSGNTGNQPQHF
. | TRBJ2-3 | TRBV6-2/TRBV6-3 | many | TGTGCCAGCAGTTTCGGACAGACAGATACGCAGTATTTT | CASSFGQTDTQYF
. | TRBJ2-3 | TRBV5-1 | many | TGCGCCAGCAGCTTTCCTGAGGGAGATACGCAGTATTTT | CASSFPEGDTQYF
. | TRBJ2-3 | TRBV6-5 | many | TGTGCCAGCAGGGCGCAGGGGTTCACCACAGATACGCAGTATTTT | CASRAQGFTTDTQYF
TRBD1 | TRBJ2-7 | TRBV9 | many | TGTGCCAGCAGCGCCCGGACAGGGAGCACCTACGAGCAGTACTTC | CASSARTGSTYEQYF
. | TRBJ1-5 | TRBV6-2/TRBV6-3 | many | TGTGCCAGCAGAAGAGATTATAGCAATCAGCCCCAGCATTTT | CASRRDYSNQPQHF
. | TRBJ1-1 | TRBV9 | many | TGTGCCAGCAGCGTAGCGGTGGGGGGGCTGGCTTTCTTT | CASSVAVGGLAFF
TRBD2 | TRBJ2-6 | TRBV20-1 | many | TGCAGTGCAGAATTCGCCCGCGGGGGAATCTCTGGGGCCAACGTCCTGACTTTC | CSAEFARGGISGANVLTF
. | TRBJ1-6 | TRBV5-1 | many | TGCGCCAGCAGCTTGGAGGGTTTTTTTTCACCCCTCCACTTT | CASSLEGFFSPLHF
. | TRBJ1-1 | TRBV27 | many | TGTGCCAGCAGTTTAAGCTACGACGGGGGCACTGAAGCTTTCTTT | CASSLSYDGGTEAFF
. | TRBJ2-1 | TRBV10-3 | many | TGTGCCATCAGTGGGGCCGACAATGAGCAGTTCTTC | CAISGADNEQFF
. | TRBJ2-2 | TRBV29-1 | . | TGCAGCGCCCAACCCTCCCCTTTTGCCGGGGAGCTGTTTTTT | CSAQPSPFAGELFF
. | TRBJ1-1 | TRBV10-3 | many | TGTGCCATCAGGGTTGGTGTGGGGACTAGGAACACTGAAGCTTTCTTT | CAIRVGVGTRNTEAFF
. | TRBJ2-7 | TRBV5-8 | many | TGTGCCAGCAGCACCCGGACAGCTCCCTACGAGCAGTACTTC | CASSTRTAPYEQYF
. | TRBJ2-7 | TRBV5-8 | many | TGTGCCAGCAGCTTGGGGGGGTCCGGACACACCGACGAGCAGTACTTC | CASSLGGSGHTDEQYF
TRBD1 | TRBJ1-2 | TRBV6-5 | many | TGTGCCAGCAGGACCGGGACAGGGGAGTTTGACTATGGCTACACCTTC | CASRTGTGEFDYGYTF
. | TRBJ2-3 | TRBV5-1 | few | TGCGCCAGCAGCTTGTCAGGGCCCACCACAGATACGCAGTATTTT | CASSLSGPTTDTQYF
TRBD1 | TRBJ1-2 | TRBV7-9 | medium-sized | TGTGCCAGCAGCTTAGGTCTTCCGGACAGGGGCAACTATGGCTACACCTTC | CASSLGLPDRGNYGYTF
TRBD1 | TRBJ2-7 | TRBV4-2 | many | TGTGCCAGCAGCCAAGCAGACAGGGGGCTCCCCTACGAGCAGTACTTC | CASSQADRGLPYEQYF
TRBD1 | TRBJ1-1 | TRBV7-9 | many | TGTGCCAGCAGCTCCACAGGGGCCGCTGCGTTGAACACTGAAGCTTTCTTT | CASSSTGAAALNTEAFF
TRBD2 | TRBJ2-5 | TRBV6-6 | many | TGTGCCAGCACCCCGGGGGGACTAGCGGGGCCCAGTTCAGAGACCCAGTACTTC | CASTPGGLAGPSSETQYF
. | TRBJ2-2 | TRBV3-1 | few | TGTGCCAGCAGCTCTTTAACCCGTCCCTCCACCGGGGAGCTGTTTTTT | CASSSLTRPSTGELFF
TRBD2 | TRBJ2-3 | TRBV27 | few | TGTGCCAGCAGTTCGCTAGCGGGGGGCTCCGCAGATACGCAGTATTTT | CASSSLAGGSADTQYF
TRBD1 | TRBJ1-2 | TRBV9 | many | TGTGCCAGCAGCGTATTTGGGGCAGGGGGAGACTATGGCTACACCTTC | CASSVFGAGGDYGYTF
TRBD1 | TRBJ1-2 | TRBV20-1 | many | TGCAGTGCAAATTCCCCGTGGGACAGGGTATCGTATGGCTACACCTTC | CSANSPWDRVSYGYTF
. | TRBJ1-4 | TRBV7-2 | . | TGTGCCAGCAGCTTGATGAAGACAGCAACTAATGAAAAACTGTTTTTT | CASSLMKTATNEKLFF
. | TRBJ2-7 | TRBV5-1 | many | TGCGCCAGCAGCTTGAAGTACAACTCCTACGAGCAGTACTTC | CASSLKYNSYEQYF
. | TRBJ2-7 | TRBV14 | many | TGTGCCAGCAGCCCTTGGACCAGATCGGAGCAGTACTTC | CASSPWTRSEQYF
. | TRBJ2-1 | TRBV4-2 | many | TGTGCCAGCAGCCAAGTGTCGGGCTTGGGTGAGCAGTTCTTC | CASSQVSGLGEQFF
TRBD2 | TRBJ2-5 | TRBV27 | many | TGTGCCAGCAGTTTCCTAGCGGGAGTCCCAGAGACCCAGTACTTC | CASSFLAGVPETQYF
TRBD2 | TRBJ2-7 | TRBV29-1 | many | TGCAGCGTTGGTAGGGTAGCGGGGGCACCCGACGAGCAGTACTTC | CSVGRVAGAPDEQYF
TRBD2 | TRBJ2-1 | TRBV4-1 | many | TGCGCCAGCAGCCCGACTAGCGCATCCTACAATGAGCAGTTCTTC | CASSPTSASYNEQFF
TRBD2 | TRBJ2-5 | TRBV6-5 | few | TGTGCCAGCAGTCTCGGACTAGCGGGAGTATCTGAGACCCAGTACTTC | CASSLGLAGVSETQYF